The 11 T cell receptor beta chains given below trace back to one sample, sequenced in a study of CD8 T cells in Susac syndrome. After extraction with the RNeasy kit, roughly 0.5 to 1 ug of the RNA was reverse transcribed using random hexamers. In TCRdb, the immunoSEQ multiplex PCR reads were re-called with MiXCR into one record per CDR3 protein. Found here are fewer than 200,000 distinct CDR3 sequences, roughly 96% of them singletons; the top ten hold 0.16%. Sequencing input: CD8+ T cells from PBMCs. Receptors originate from a human donor with multiple sclerosis.

V gene TRBV7-9 combines with J gene TRBJ1-2; D is possibly TRBD1 (5 bases). V was pared by 6 bases and J by 4 bases, with 12 bases between. The CDR3 contains 13 residues. From germline, CDR1 is SEHNR and CDR2 FQNEAQ (reference sequence). The CDR3 loop reads CASRRKGRYGYTF. The CDR3 bases are TGTGCCAGCAGGCGGAAGGGGCGCTATGGCTACACCTTC.

The V gene is TRBV12-3 or TRBV12-4, the J gene TRBJ2-2, with D maybe TRBD1 (6 bases). Between the trimmed V and J ends, which lost 8 bases and 7 bases, there was a span of 14 bases. The CDR3 totals 13 residues. CDR3 DNA sequence: TGTGCCAGCCTAGGGGGTTCGAACGGGGAGCTGTTTTTT. It encodes CASLGGSNGELFF.

The V call is TRBV20-1, the J call TRBJ2-7; maybe TRBD2 (5 bases). CDR3 size: 11 residues. The V and J ends lost 6 bases and 6 bases respectively, with 12 bases between them. Germline V gives CDR1 DFQATT, CDR2 SNEGSKA (reference sequence). For the CDR3, the DNA is TGCAGTGCCCCCCGCGGGTTCGAGCAGTACTTC. This encodes CSAPRGFEQYF.

V usage is TRBV2 and J usage is TRBJ2-5, with a tentative D call TRBD1 (6 bases). Per the germline V gene, CDR1 is SNHLY and CDR2 is FYNNEI. This CDR3 is 12 amino acids long. Trimming took 7 bases from V and 3 from J, leaving 9 bases between them. CDR3 protein: CASKDRKETQYF. DNA for the CDR3: TGTGCCAGCAAGGACAGAAAAGAGACCCAGTACTTC.

This clonotype was recorded only once. This sequence joins TRBV15 and TRBJ2-1, with 8 nucleotides matching TRBD2. The V gene's germline CDR1 is LNHNV and CDR2 YYDKDF (reference sequence). The CDR3 spans 17 residues. J lost 10 bases, V lost 9 bases, and 23 bases had no gene match. Here the CDR3 reads CATSPSVSSGTPGEQFF. As DNA, the CDR3 is TGTGCCACTTCGCCTAGTGTGAGTAGCGGGACGCCCGGGGAGCAGTTCTTC.

The chain employs TRBV15 and TRBJ2-4; 10 bases match TRBD2. V gave up 6 bases and J gave up 16 bases; unmatched junction bases: 9. The CDR3 is made up of 12 amino acids. Germline lookup yields CDR1 LNHNV and CDR2 YYDKDF (reference sequence). DNA of the CDR3: TGTGCCACCAGATCCCCAGGACTAGCGGCCTACTTC. Encoded protein: CATRSPGLAAYF.

The chain employs TRBV20-1 and TRBJ2-1; 8 nucleotides match TRBD1. V shed 0 bases and J 3 bases; nucleotides not matched to a gene: 7. The CDR3 is 16 amino acids. The V gene's germline CDR1 is DFQATT and CDR2 SNEGSKA (reference sequence). CDR3 amino acids: CSARDPDRVNYNEQFF. Here the CDR3 DNA reads TGCAGTGCTAGAGATCCGGACAGGGTTAACTACAATGAGCAGTTCTTC.

This clonotype was observed a handful of times. V usage is TRBV6-1 and J usage is TRBJ2-1, with 9 bases matching TRBD2. Germline V lookup: CDR1 MNHNS, CDR2 SASEGT. CDR3 length: 15 amino acids. The V and J ends lost 6 bases and 3 bases, in that order; junction bases with no gene match: 6. CDR3 sequence (DNA): TGTGCCAGCAGGGTAGCGGGGGCGGACTACAATGAGCAGTTCTTC. This translates into CASRVAGADYNEQFF.

The chain uses TRBV27 and TRBJ2-1; D ambiguous. Germline-derived CDR1 and CDR2 are MNHEY and SMNVEV (reference sequence). The V and J ends lost 6 bases and 8 bases respectively, with 11 bases between them. The CDR3 is 12 amino acids. The CDR3 bases are TGTGCCAGCAGCTCGCTATCGGATGAGCAGTTCTTC. Translating gives CASSSLSDEQFF.

This chain links TRBV20-1 with TRBJ2-7, with D maybe TRBD2 (5 bases). The germline CDR1 and CDR2 sequences are DFQATT and SNEGSKA (reference sequence). CDR3 length: 16 residues. V was shortened by 0 bases and J by 1 base, with 16 bases between the two germline ends. The DNA of the CDR3 is TGCAGTGCTAGAGATCGAGGTCAGGACTTTTCCTACGAGCAGTACTTC. Residues: CSARDRGQDFSYEQYF.

The chain carries TRBV3-1 and TRBJ2-1, with 8 bases that match TRBD1. J lost 2 bases, V lost 5 bases, and 11 bases had no gene match. This CDR3 is 17 amino acids long. Per germline, CDR1 LGHDT and CDR2 YNNKEL (reference sequence). The CDR3 DNA is TGTGCCAGCAGCGCCTTAGACAGGGGTCACACCTACAATGAGCAGTTCTTC. This codes for CASSALDRGHTYNEQFF.